This T cell receptor beta chain was documented in a study of blood T cells in healthy people across ages. Background on the study: About one barcoded beta molecule per two T cells came from capture by template switching.

The draw of peripheral blood yielded around 9.6 milliliters from each donor. Germline-derived CDR1 and CDR2 are SNHLY and FYNNEI. The CDR3 is 13 residues long. Trimming cost V 5 bases and J 3 bases, with 11 bases left between them. A second PCR of about 7 to 12 cycles used a sample-barcoded 5' primer and a J-beta primer mix. TCRdb itself ran the 5' RACE reads through MiXCR, one entry per CDR3 protein. The table has over a million distinct CDR3 sequences, approximately 40% seen once. This rearrangement joins TRBV2 to TRBJ2-7; D is possibly TRBD1 (5 bases). The sample taken for sequencing was blood. This receptor was identified in a woman aged 18 to 35 in good health. This CDR3 reads CASSPRAGYEQYF. CDR3 bases: TGTGCCAGCAGTCCCAGGGCAGGCTACGAGCAGTACTTC.